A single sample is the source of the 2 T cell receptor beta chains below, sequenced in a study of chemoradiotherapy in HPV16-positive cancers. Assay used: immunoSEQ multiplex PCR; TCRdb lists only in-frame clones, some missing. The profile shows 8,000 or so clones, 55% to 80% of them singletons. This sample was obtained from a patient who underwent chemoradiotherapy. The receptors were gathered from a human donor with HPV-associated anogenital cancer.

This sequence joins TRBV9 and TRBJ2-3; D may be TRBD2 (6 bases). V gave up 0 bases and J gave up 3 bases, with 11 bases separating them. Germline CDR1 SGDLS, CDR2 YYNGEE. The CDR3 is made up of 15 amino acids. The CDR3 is CASSVASVRTDTQYF. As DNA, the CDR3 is TGTGCCAGCAGCGTAGCTAGCGTGCGGACAGATACGCAGTATTTT.

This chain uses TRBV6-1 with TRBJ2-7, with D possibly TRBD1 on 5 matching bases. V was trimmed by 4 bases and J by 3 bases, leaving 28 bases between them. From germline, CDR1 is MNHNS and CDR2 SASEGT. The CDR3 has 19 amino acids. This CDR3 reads CASSAAGGPVSWGHYEQYF. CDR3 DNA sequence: TGTGCCAGCAGTGCCGCAGGCGGTCCAGTAAGTTGGGGCCACTACGAGCAGTACTTC.